This entry lists 31 T cell receptor beta chains sequenced from one sample in a study of T cell repertoires in cytomegalovirus infection. TCRdb re-called the reads through MiXCR, storing one row per CDR3 protein. The table has fewer than 700,000 distinct CDR3 sequences, less than 25% seen once. Sequencing was performed on CD8+ T cells from PBMCs. These TCRs come from a human donor in good health (CMV status not recorded). Some clones in this sample may be carry-over from other donors' samples.

The table lists this clonotype with a few counts. V gene TRBV5-5 combines with J gene TRBJ2-7; D call uncertain. Germline values: CDR1 SGHKS, CDR2 YYEKEE (reference sequence). The ends were cut back, 4 bases at V and 5 bases at J, with 19 bases in the middle. The CDR3 loop spans 15 amino acids. CDR3 residues: CASSQRPIAGDEQYV. The CDR3 DNA follows: TGTGCCAGCAGCCAACGACCTATTGCCGGAGACGAGCAGTACGTC.

The rearrangement joins TRBV6-8 to TRBJ2-3; D may be TRBD1 (6 bases). V was cut by 2 bases and J by 4 bases, with 13 bases left in between. The V gene's germline CDR1 is MNHGY and CDR2 SAAAGT. The CDR3 loop spans 15 amino acids. The CDR3 bases are TGTGCCAGCAGTTACGCCTTGGGGGCCGCAGATACGCAGTATTTT. This sequence encodes CASSYALGAADTQYF.

This chain uses TRBV14 with TRBJ2-7; no clear D gene. This CDR3 comprises 12 residues. Germline V gives CDR1 SGHDN, CDR2 FVKESK. Between the trimmed V and J ends, which lost 4 bases and 5 bases, there was a span of 9 bases. The CDR3 DNA follows: TGTGCCAGCAGCCTCGCCGTCCACGAGCAGTACTTC. It yields the protein CASSLAVHEQYF.

This clonotype came up a few times. V is TRBV27 and J is TRBJ2-1, with 12 positions matching TRBD1. Trimming at V came to 2 bases and at J to 7 bases, leaving 6 bases not matched to a gene. This CDR3 contains 16 residues. Looked up from germline, CDR1 is MNHEY and CDR2 is SMNVEV (reference sequence). The DNA for the CDR3 is TGTGCCAGCAGTTTAATCTTGGGACAGGGGGCTAATGAGCAGTTCTTC. Translation: CASSLILGQGANEQFF.

The gene calls are TRBV9 and TRBJ2-3; D possibly corresponds to TRBD1 (5 bases). The CDR3 extends over 15 amino acids. CDR1 and CDR2 from the germline V gene are SGDLS and YYNGEE. V dropped 4 bases and J dropped 4 bases, with 16 bases sitting between them. This CDR3 is CASSPRTRVADTQYF. CDR3 bases: TGTGCCAGCAGCCCCCGAACCAGGGTGGCAGATACGCAGTATTTT.

The CDR3 DNA is TGTGCCATCAGCCCCCGGGGAATTCAACAAGAGACCCAGTACTTC. Amino acid sequence: CAISPRGIQQETQYF. The J gene is TRBJ2-5, the V gene TRBV10-3; TRBD2 is a possible D gene (5 bases). Germline-derived CDR1 and CDR2 are ENHRY and SYGVKD. Trimming stripped 6 bases from V and 2 bases from J, with 16 bases between. The CDR3 length is 15 residues.

This clonotype was picked up a small number of times. The genes are TRBV20-1 and TRBJ2-7, with a weak D call TRBD2 (6 bases). CDR1 is DFQATT and CDR2 is SNEGSKA in the germline V gene (reference sequence). CDR3 length: 16 amino acids. Trimming removed 1 base from V and 2 bases from J, with 18 bases in between. CDR3 loop: CSARVLGSGRAYEQYV. The CDR3 DNA sequence: TGCAGTGCTAGAGTGTTGGGTTCCGGGAGAGCCTACGAGCAGTACGTC.

V usage is TRBV6-5 and J usage is TRBJ2-4; a possible D gene is TRBD1 (7 bases). Per the germline V gene, CDR1 is MNHEY and CDR2 is SVGAGI. V lost 0 bases and J lost 8, with 14 bases in between. The CDR3 is made up of 15 amino acids. CDR3 DNA sequence: TGTGCCAGCAGTTACTCGAGCAGGGGGGCCGACATTCAGTACTTC. It specifies CASSYSSRGADIQYF.

The chain uses TRBV6-5 and TRBJ1-1; D is possibly TRBD1 (6 bases). Germline V gene lookup returns CDR1 MNHEY and CDR2 SVGAGI. Trimming left V 1 base short and J 6 bases short, with 15 bases between. The length of the CDR3 is 15 residues. Here the CDR3 reads CASSYWGGAIAEAFF. The DNA of the CDR3 is TGTGCCAGCAGTTACTGGGGGGGGGCGATAGCTGAAGCTTTCTTT.

This clonotype showed up many times. V is TRBV12-3 or TRBV12-4 and J is TRBJ2-3; 7 nucleotides agree with TRBD1. The CDR3 runs to 14 residues. The V gene end was trimmed by 4 bases and the J gene end by 5 bases; junction bases not matched to a gene: 6. Written as DNA, the CDR3 is TGTGCCAGCAGTTCCTTACAGGGGATAGATACGCAGTATTTT. Translating gives CASSSLQGIDTQYF.

Of note for this clonotype: The junction departs from germline at one end; a sequencing error may be responsible. The CDR3 bases are TGTGCTAGCAGCCCCCCCTCTTCTGTCGAGCAGTTCTTC. It is translated as CASSPPSSVEQFF. The V call is TRBV7-7, the J call TRBJ2-1; D gene unclear. Germline V gives CDR1 SSHAT, CDR2 FNYEAQ (reference sequence). The CDR3 is made up of 13 amino acids.

This sequence joins TRBV3-1 and TRBJ1-2; D call uncertain. CDR3 length equals 14 residues. V was shortened by 3 bases and J by 5 bases, with 13 bases between the two germline ends. Germline V gives CDR1 LGHDT, CDR2 YNNKEL (reference sequence). The CDR3 DNA reads TGTGCCAGCAGCCACTTACAGAAATTGTATGGCTACACCTTC. Its translation: CASSHLQKLYGYTF. The full variable domain, rest sourced from reference TRBV3-1 and TRBJ1-2, is DTAVSQTPKYLVTQMGNDKSIKCEQNLGHDTMYWYKQDSKKFLKIMFSYNNKELIINETVPNRFSPKSPDKAHLNLHINSLELGDSAVYFCASSHLQKLYGYTFGSGTRLTVV.

This clonotype occurred many times. This chain uses TRBV12-3 or TRBV12-4 with TRBJ1-2, with D possibly being TRBD1 (5 bases). Trimming removed 3 bases from V and 0 bases from J, with 8 bases in between. CDR3 length: 14 amino acids. The CDR3 region has the DNA TGTGCCAGCAGTTTTGGGACTACTAACTATGGCTACACCTTC. This gives the protein CASSFGTTNYGYTF.

This clonotype showed up just a few times. The chain joins TRBV12-3 or TRBV12-4 to TRBJ1-3; D possibly corresponds to TRBD1 (5 bases). Trimming shortened V by 3 bases and J by 0 bases, and 15 bases separated the two germline ends. The CDR3 contains 17 residues. The CDR3 spells CASSFWAGRFSGNTIYF. CDR3 DNA: TGTGCCAGCAGTTTTTGGGCAGGGCGATTCTCTGGAAACACCATATATTTT.

Concerning this clonotype itself: A clone one base away is much larger, so this may be a read error. The chain links TRBV28 to TRBJ2-2; 8 bases match TRBD1. Looked up from germline, CDR1 is MDHEN and CDR2 is SYDVKM. CDR3 length: 18 amino acids. The CDR3 DNA reads TGTGTCAGCAGCCATACGTCGGACAGGGTGTTAGGCACCGGGGAGCTGTTTTTT. Its translation: CVSSHTSDRVLGTGELFF.

This clonotype was detected only a few times. The CDR3 loop reads CASIETGTEKLFF. CDR3 sequence (DNA): TGTGCCAGCATTGAGACAGGGACTGAAAAACTGTTTTTT. The V gene is TRBV25-1, the J gene TRBJ1-4; 7 bases agree with TRBD1. J lost 7 bases, V lost 7 bases, and 6 bases had no gene match. Per the germline V gene, CDR1 is MGHDK and CDR2 is SYGVNS. The CDR3 loop spans 13 amino acids.

The chain carries TRBV29-1 and TRBJ1-4; no definite D call. Germline V CDR1 and CDR2: SQVTM, ANQGSEA. V was shortened by 4 bases and J by 5 bases, with 8 bases between the two germline ends. This CDR3 is built from 12 residues. Here the CDR3 DNA reads TGCAGCGTTGTTTGGCGAAATGAAAAACTGTTTTTT. Translating gives CSVVWRNEKLFF.

This clonotype was counted a few times. The chain is built from TRBV20-1 and TRBJ1-6; 7 bases fit TRBD1. The J segment lost 0 bases and the V segment lost 5 bases, leaving 7 bases of the junction unmatched. Germline values: CDR1 DFQATT, CDR2 SNEGSKA (reference sequence). This CDR3 contains 16 residues. The CDR3 loop is CSAQDRLSSYNSPLHF. Written as DNA, the CDR3 is TGCAGTGCTCAGGACAGGCTGAGCTCCTATAATTCACCCCTCCACTTT.

This clonotype was recorded only once. CDR3 sequence (DNA): TGCAGTGCTAGACCCAGGGGATATGGCTACACCTTC. Its translation: CSARPRGYGYTF. The chain recombines TRBV20-1 with TRBJ1-2, with D possibly matching TRBD1 (6 bases). The CDR3 has 12 residues. CDR1 and CDR2 (germline): DFQATT, SNEGSKA (reference sequence). The V gene lost 2 bases and the J gene lost 5 bases, with 9 bases spanning the gap.

In its sample, this clonotype was seen many times. This chain connects TRBV4-1 to TRBJ2-1; no clear D gene. V gave up 3 bases and J gave up 7 bases, with 7 bases separating them. CDR1 and CDR2 from the germline V gene are MGHRA and YSYEKL. There are 12 residues in the CDR3. CDR3 region: CASSHLVNEQFF. The CDR3, as DNA: TGCGCCAGCAGCCACCTGGTGAATGAGCAGTTCTTC.

This clonotype was recorded at least ten times. In nucleotides, the CDR3 is TGTGCCAGCAGTTTGTTCTACGAGCAGTACTTC. Protein product: CASSLFYEQYF. The chain joins TRBV12-3 or TRBV12-4 to TRBJ2-7, with D unresolved. CDR3 length: 11 residues. The V gene lost 3 bases and the J gene lost 3 bases, with 3 bases spanning the gap.

This chain joins TRBV28 and TRBJ1-2; 9 positions agree with TRBD1. CDR1 and CDR2 from the germline V gene are MDHEN and SYDVKM. V lost 4 bases and J lost 3; bases outside the gene matches: 15. The CDR3 loop spans 18 amino acids. CDR3 nucleotides: TGTGCCAGCAGTTCTCCATGGCTTGGACAGGGGATCGACTATGGCTACACCTTC. Its protein product is CASSSPWLGQGIDYGYTF.

This clonotype was detected many times. The chain employs TRBV12-3 or TRBV12-4 and TRBJ2-5, with D maybe TRBD1 (5 bases). There are 13 residues in the CDR3. V was cut by 7 bases and J by 2 bases, with 11 bases left in between. This CDR3 reads CASKGASQETQYF. In DNA form, the CDR3 reads TGTGCCAGCAAAGGGGCTAGTCAAGAGACCCAGTACTTC.

The chain combines TRBV25-1 with TRBJ2-5, with D uncertain. The DNA matches TRBJ2-1 better at its end, which makes the J call doubtful. There are 11 residues in the CDR3. Germline V gene data show CDR1 as MGHDK and CDR2 as SYGVNS. The CDR3 DNA reads as TGTGCCAGCAGTGAGTTGGAGACCCAGTTCTTC. It specifies CASSELETQFF.

This clonotype was counted ten times or more. This chain joins TRBV7-9 and TRBJ2-1, with 10 bases matching TRBD2. V lost 2 bases and J lost 8; bases outside the gene matches: 6. Per germline, CDR1 SEHNR and CDR2 FQNEAQ (reference sequence). The CDR3 is 15 residues long. For the CDR3, the DNA is TGTGCCAGCAGCTTAATTAGCGGGGGGTTGGATGAGCAGTTCTTC. It specifies CASSLISGGLDEQFF.

The rearrangement links TRBV15 to TRBJ2-3, with 8 bases fitting TRBD2. Germline CDR1 is LNHNV and CDR2 is YYDKDF (reference sequence). The CDR3 has 14 amino acids. The trim removed 9 bases at V and 6 bases at J, leaving 11 bases unmatched. CDR3 amino acids: CATSQGTSGDTQYF. Here the CDR3 DNA reads TGTGCCACTAGCCAAGGGACTAGTGGGGATACGCAGTATTTT. Full variable domain (rest looked up from reference TRBV15 and TRBJ2-3): DAMVIQNPRYQVTQFGKPVTLSCSQTLNHNVMYWYQQKSSQAPKLLFHYYDKDFNNEADTPDNFQSRRPNTSFCFLDIRSPGLGDTAMYLCATSQGTSGDTQYFGPGTRLTVL.

This clonotype was seen more than once but under ten times. This chain links TRBV20-1 with TRBJ2-2, with no clear D. The CDR3 extends over 13 amino acids. V was pared by 1 base and J by 4 bases, with 7 bases between. Germline V gene lookup returns CDR1 DFQATT and CDR2 SNEGSKA (reference sequence). CDR3 amino acids: CSARAKGTGELFF. As DNA, the CDR3 is TGCAGTGCTAGAGCAAAGGGCACCGGGGAGCTGTTTTTT.

This clonotype was counted a few times. The rearrangement links TRBV10-2 to TRBJ2-7; TRBD1 aligns across 7 bases. The CDR3 runs 17 residues. The V gene end was trimmed by 4 bases and the J gene end by 0 bases; junction bases not matched to a gene: 12. CDR1 and CDR2 from the germline V gene are WSHSY and SAAADI. CDR3 sequence: CASSGAGEGALSYEQYF. For the CDR3, the DNA is TGCGCCAGCAGTGGTGCTGGCGAGGGGGCTCTCTCCTACGAGCAGTACTTC.

This clonotype was seen many times. The chain joins TRBV12-3 or TRBV12-4 to TRBJ2-1; no definite D call. V dropped 4 bases and J dropped 0 bases, with 13 bases sitting between them. This CDR3 is 16 amino acids long. Written as DNA, the CDR3 is TGTGCCAGCAGTTCCTTTACCACGAGCTCCTACAATGAGCAGTTCTTC. This translates into CASSSFTTSSYNEQFF.

The V and J genes are TRBV7-6 and TRBJ2-1; no reliable D call. The CDR3 sequence is 15 residues long. V lost 5 bases to trimming and J lost 2 bases, with 13 bases between them. Per germline, CDR1 SGHVS and CDR2 FNYEAQ. In nucleotides, the CDR3 is TGTGCCAGCAGCCCCCCGAACGGAGCCTACAATGAGCAGTTCTTC. Amino acids: CASSPPNGAYNEQFF.

This chain connects TRBV29-1 to TRBJ2-7; the D is unclear. This CDR3 spans 14 amino acids. Per germline, CDR1 SQVTM and CDR2 ANQGSEA. Between the trimmed V and J ends, which lost 1 base and 2 bases, there was a span of 12 bases. CDR3: CSVEGGPTAYEQYF. CDR3 nucleotides: TGCAGCGTTGAAGGGGGTCCCACCGCCTACGAGCAGTACTTC.